A selection of T cell receptor beta chains follows, all from one sample in a study of control samples from healthy donors and cancer patients. Sequenced by immunoSEQ multiplex PCR; TCRdb stores in-frame clones only, minus some. The data show about 120,000 clones, around 92% seen once. The sequenced sample consisted of blood. The receptors shown here come from a woman between 50 and 59 years old in good health. Each CDR3 is given without its conserved first and last residue.

V gene: TRBV27
CDR3 protein: ASSLSGLAGGRETQY

V gene: TRBV10-1
CDR3 protein: ASSEGQGIAYEQY

V gene: TRBV6-2/TRBV6-3
CDR3 protein: ASSRTGIPYEQY

V gene: TRBV6-2/TRBV6-3
CDR3 protein: ASSYSIGSGSEGKGVQPQH

V gene: TRBV11-2
CDR3 protein: ASSLVRDMQY

V gene: TRBV28
CDR3 protein: ASSLLRTSYGYT

V gene: TRBV5-8
CDR3 protein: ASSLGIDTEAF

V gene: TRBV5-1
CDR3 protein: ASSLAGTGGWSTEAF

V gene: TRBV28
CDR3 protein: ASSPPTSLETQY

V gene: TRBV5-1
CDR3 protein: ASSLAGTRAKSEKLF

V gene: TRBV14
CDR3 protein: ASSQRTGSETQY

V gene: TRBV6-5
CDR3 protein: ASKKQGVAYGYT

V gene: TRBV5-1
CDR3 protein: ASSLRVNTGELF

V gene: TRBV3-1/TRBV3-2
CDR3 protein: ASSQDQRASSYEQY

V gene: TRBV5-1
CDR3 protein: ASSLGTSITDTQY

V gene: TRBV5-6
CDR3 protein: ASSLRQGFDTQY

V gene: TRBV7-2
CDR3 protein: ASSLGQGLNLYGYT